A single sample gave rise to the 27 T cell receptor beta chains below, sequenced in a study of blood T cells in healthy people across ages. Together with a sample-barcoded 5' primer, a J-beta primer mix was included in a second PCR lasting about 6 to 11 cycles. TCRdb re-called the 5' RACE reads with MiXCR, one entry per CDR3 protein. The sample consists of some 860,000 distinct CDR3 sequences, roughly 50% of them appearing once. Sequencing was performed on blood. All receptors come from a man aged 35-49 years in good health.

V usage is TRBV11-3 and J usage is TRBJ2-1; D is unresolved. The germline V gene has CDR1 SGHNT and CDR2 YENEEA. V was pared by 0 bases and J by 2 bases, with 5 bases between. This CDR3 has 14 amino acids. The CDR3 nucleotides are TGTGCCAGCAGCTTAGACGGAGCCTACAATGAGCAGTTCTTC. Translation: CASSLDGAYNEQFF.

CDR3 DNA sequence: TGTGCCAGCGAATTCGGACAGGGTGTTATGAGGGGAGCTTTCTTT. It translates to CASEFGQGVMRGAFF. The rearrangement joins TRBV6-1 to TRBJ1-1; 8 positions match TRBD1. The CDR3 covers 15 residues. Losses at the gene ends were 8 bases for V and 10 bases for J; bases not matched to a gene: 18. Germline assignment: CDR1 MNHNS and CDR2 SASEGT.

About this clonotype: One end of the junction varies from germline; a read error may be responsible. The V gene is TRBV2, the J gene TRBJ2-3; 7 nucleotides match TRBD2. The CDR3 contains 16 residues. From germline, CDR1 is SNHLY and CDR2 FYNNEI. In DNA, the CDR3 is TGCGCCAGCGGCGGGACTACCTCTTCTAGCACAGATACGCAGTATTTT. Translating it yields CASGGTTSSSTDTQYF.

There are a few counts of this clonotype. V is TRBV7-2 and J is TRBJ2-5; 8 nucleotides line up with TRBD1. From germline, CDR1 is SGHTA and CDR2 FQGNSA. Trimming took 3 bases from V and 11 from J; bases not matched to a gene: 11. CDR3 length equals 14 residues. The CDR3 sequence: CASSFGQGILEQYF. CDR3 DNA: TGTGCCAGCAGCTTCGGACAGGGAATTCTGGAGCAGTACTTC.

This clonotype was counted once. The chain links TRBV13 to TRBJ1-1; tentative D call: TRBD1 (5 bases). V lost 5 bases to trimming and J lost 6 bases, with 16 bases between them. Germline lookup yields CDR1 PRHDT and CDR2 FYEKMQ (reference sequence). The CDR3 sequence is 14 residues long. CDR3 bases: TGTGCCAGCAGCCATCAGGTCGGGGCAGCTGAAGCTTTCTTT. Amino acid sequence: CASSHQVGAAEAFF.

The CDR3 DNA is TGTGCCAGCAGCTGGCAGGGAGGAACTGAAGCTTTCTTT. Protein product: CASSWQGGTEAFF. The chain is built from TRBV7-6 and TRBJ1-1; a possible D gene is TRBD1 (5 bases). The ends were cut back, 4 bases at V and 5 bases at J, with 11 bases in the middle. The CDR3 extends over 13 amino acids. The V gene's germline CDR1 is SGHVS and CDR2 FNYEAQ. The entire variable domain, with the rest obtained from reference TRBV7-6 and TRBJ1-1, is as follows: GAGVSQSPRYKVTKRGQDVALRCDPISGHVSLYWYRQALGQGPEFLTYFNYEAQQDKSGLPNDRFSAERPEGSISTLTIQRTEQRDSAMYRCASSWQGGTEAFFGQGTRLTVV.

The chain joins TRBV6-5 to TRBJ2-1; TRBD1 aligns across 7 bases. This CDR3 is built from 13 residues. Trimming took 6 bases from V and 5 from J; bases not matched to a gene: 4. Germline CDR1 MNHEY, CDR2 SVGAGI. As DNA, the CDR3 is TGTGCCAGCAGCGGGACAGAGGACAATGAGCAGTTCTTC. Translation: CASSGTEDNEQFF.

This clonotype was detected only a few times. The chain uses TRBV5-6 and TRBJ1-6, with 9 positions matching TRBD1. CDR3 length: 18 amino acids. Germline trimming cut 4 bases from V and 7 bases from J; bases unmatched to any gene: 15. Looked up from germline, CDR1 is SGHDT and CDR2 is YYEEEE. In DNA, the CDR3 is TGTGCCAGCAGCCATACCCGGGACAGGGAAAAGAGGAATTCACCCCTCCACTTT. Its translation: CASSHTRDREKRNSPLHF.

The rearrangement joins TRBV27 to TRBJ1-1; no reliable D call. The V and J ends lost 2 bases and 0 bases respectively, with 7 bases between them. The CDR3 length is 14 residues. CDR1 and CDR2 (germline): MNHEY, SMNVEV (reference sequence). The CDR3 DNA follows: TGTGCCAGCAGTTTAATGGTAATGAACACTGAAGCTTTCTTT. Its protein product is CASSLMVMNTEAFF.

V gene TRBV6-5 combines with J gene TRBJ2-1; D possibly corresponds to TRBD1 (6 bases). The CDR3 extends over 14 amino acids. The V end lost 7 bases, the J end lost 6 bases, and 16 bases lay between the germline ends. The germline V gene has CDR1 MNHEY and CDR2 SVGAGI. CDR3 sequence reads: CASTYEGDPNEQFF. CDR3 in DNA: TGTGCCAGCACCTATGAGGGGGATCCCAATGAGCAGTTCTTC.

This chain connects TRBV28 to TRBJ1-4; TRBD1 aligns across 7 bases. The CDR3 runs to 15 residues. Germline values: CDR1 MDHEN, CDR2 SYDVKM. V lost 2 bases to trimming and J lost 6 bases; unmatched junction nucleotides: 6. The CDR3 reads CASSLEGGLHEKLFF. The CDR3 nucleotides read TGTGCCAGCAGTTTAGAAGGGGGCCTACATGAAAAACTGTTTTTT.

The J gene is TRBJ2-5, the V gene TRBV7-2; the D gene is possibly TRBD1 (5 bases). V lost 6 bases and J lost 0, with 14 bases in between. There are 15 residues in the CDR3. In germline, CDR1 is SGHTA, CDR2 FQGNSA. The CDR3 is CASRADRAYQETQYF. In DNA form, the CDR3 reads TGTGCCAGCAGAGCCGACAGAGCTTACCAAGAGACCCAGTACTTC.

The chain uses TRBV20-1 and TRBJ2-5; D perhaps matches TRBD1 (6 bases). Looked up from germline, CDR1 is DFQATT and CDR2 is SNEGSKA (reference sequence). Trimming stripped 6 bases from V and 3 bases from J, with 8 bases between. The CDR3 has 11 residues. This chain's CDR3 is CSAEGEETQYF. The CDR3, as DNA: TGCAGTGCCGAGGGGGAAGAGACCCAGTACTTC.

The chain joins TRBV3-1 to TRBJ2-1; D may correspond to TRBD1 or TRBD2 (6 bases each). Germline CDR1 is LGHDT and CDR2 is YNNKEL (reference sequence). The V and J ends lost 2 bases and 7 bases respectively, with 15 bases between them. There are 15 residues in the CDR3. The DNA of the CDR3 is TGTGCCAGCAGCCAACGAGCGGGTCAGGGGAATGAGCAGTTCTTC. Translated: CASSQRAGQGNEQFF.

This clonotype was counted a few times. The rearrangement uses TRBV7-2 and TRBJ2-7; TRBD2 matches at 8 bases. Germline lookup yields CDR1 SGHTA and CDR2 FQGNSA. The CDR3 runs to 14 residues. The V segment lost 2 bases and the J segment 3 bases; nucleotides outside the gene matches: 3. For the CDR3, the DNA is TGTGCCAGCAGCTTAAGTCTAGCGGGCTACGAGCAGTACTTC. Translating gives CASSLSLAGYEQYF.

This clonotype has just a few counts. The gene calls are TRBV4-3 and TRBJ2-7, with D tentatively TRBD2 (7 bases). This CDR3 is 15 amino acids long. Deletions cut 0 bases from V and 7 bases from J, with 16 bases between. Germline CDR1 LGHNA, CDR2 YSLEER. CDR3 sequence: CASSQDRGAANEQYF. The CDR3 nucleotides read TGCGCCAGCAGCCAAGATCGGGGGGCAGCAAATGAGCAGTACTTC.

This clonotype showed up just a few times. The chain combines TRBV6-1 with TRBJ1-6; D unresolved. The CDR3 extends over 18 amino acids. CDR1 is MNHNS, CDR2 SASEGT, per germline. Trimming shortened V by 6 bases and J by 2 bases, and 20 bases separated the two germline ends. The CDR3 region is CASSPGLRGGTYNSPLHF. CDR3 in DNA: TGTGCCAGCAGCCCAGGTCTCCGTGGCGGCACCTATAATTCACCCCTCCACTTT.

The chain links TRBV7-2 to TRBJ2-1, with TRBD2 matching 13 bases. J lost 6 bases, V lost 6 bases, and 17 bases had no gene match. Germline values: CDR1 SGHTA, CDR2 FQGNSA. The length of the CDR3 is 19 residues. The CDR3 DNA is TGTGCCAGCAGACACCATGGAACTAGCGGGGGGGCCAGGGGCAATGAGCAGTTCTTC. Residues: CASRHHGTSGGARGNEQFF. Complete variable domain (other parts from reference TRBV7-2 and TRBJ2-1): GAGVSQSPSNKVTEKGKDVELRCDPISGHTALYWYRQSLGQGLEFLIYFQGNSAPDKSGLPSDRFSAERTGGSVSTLTIQRTQQEDSAVYLCASRHHGTSGGARGNEQFFGPGTRLTVL.

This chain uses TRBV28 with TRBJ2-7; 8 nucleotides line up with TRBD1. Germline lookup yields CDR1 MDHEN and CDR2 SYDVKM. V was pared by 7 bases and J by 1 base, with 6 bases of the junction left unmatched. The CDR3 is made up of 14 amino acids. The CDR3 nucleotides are TGTGCCAGCAACCTACAGGGGGGATCCTACGAGCAGTACTTC. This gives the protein CASNLQGGSYEQYF. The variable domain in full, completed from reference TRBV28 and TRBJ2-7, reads DVKVTQSSRYLVKRTGEKVFLECVQDMDHENMFWYRQDPGLGLRLIYFSYDVKMKEKGDIPEGYSVSREKKERFSLILESASTNQTSMYLCASNLQGGSYEQYFGPGTRLTVT.

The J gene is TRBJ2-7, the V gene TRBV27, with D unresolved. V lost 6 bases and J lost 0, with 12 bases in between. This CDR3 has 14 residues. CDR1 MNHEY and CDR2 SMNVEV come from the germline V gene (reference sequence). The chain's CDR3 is CASRRHLSSYEQYF. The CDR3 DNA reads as TGTGCCAGCAGACGACACCTGAGCTCCTACGAGCAGTACTTC.

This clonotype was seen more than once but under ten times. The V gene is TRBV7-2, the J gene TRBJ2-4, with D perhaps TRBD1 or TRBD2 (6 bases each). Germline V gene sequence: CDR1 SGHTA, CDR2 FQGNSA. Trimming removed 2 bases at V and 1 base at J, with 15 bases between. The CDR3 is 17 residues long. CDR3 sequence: CASSLMGGGAAKNIQYF. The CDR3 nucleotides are TGTGCCAGCAGCTTAATGGGGGGCGGGGCGGCCAAAAACATTCAGTACTTC.

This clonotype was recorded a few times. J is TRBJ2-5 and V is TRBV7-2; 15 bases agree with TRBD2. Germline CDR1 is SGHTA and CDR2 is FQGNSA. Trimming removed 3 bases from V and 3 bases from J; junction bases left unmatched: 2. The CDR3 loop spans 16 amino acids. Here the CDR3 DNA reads TGTGCCAGCAGCTTCCGGACTAGCGGGAGGGAAGAGACCCAGTACTTC. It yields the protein CASSFRTSGREETQYF.

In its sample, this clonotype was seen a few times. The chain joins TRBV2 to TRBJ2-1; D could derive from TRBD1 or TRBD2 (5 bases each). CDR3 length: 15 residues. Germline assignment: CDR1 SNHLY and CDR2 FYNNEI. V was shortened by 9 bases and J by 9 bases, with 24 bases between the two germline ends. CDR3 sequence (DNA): TGTGCCAGTGTAAACGGGCCTGGGACGTTCGGTGAGCAGTTCTTC. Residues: CASVNGPGTFGEQFF.

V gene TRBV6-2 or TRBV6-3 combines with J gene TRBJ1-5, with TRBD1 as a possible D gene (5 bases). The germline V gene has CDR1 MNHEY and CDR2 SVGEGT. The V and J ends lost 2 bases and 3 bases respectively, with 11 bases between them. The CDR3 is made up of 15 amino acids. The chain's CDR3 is CASSYDGGNNQPQHF. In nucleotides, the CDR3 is TGTGCCAGCAGTTACGACGGGGGGAACAATCAGCCCCAGCATTTT.

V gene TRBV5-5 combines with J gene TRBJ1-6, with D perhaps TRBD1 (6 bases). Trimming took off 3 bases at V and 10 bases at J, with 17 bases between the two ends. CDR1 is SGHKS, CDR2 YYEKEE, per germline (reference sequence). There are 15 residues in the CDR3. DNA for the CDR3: TGTGCCAGCAGCTCCACGATCTTAGGGGGATCACCCCTCCACTTT. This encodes CASSSTILGGSPLHF. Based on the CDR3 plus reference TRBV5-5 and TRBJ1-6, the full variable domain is DAGVTQSPTHLIKTRGQQVTLRCSPISGHKSVSWYQQVLGQGPQFIFQYYEKEERGRGNFPDRFSARQFPNYSSELNVNALLLGDSALYLCASSSTILGGSPLHFGNGTRLTVT.

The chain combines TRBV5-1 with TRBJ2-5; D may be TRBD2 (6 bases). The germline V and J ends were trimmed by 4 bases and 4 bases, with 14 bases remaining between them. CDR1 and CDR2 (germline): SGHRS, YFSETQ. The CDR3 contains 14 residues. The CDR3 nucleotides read TGCGCCAGCAGCACGGGGACTTCCCTAGAGACCCAGTACTTC. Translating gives CASSTGTSLETQYF.

CDR3 sequence: CASSDNRAGGKNEQYF. CDR3 nucleotide sequence: TGTGCCAGCAGTGACAACAGGGCCGGCGGGAAAAATGAGCAGTACTTC. This rearrangement joins TRBV25-1 to TRBJ2-7; D may be TRBD1 or TRBD2 (6 bases each). The CDR3 spans 16 residues. Per the germline V gene, CDR1 is MGHDK and CDR2 is SYGVNS. V was cut by 3 bases and J by 7 bases, with 22 bases left in between.